The 15 T cell receptor beta chains presented below share a single source sample, sequenced in a study of radiation and T cells in renal cell carcinoma (dated by TCRdb to about 2020). Library creation used the immunoSEQ multiplex PCR assay. The source is immuneACCESS, and TCRdb retained only in-frame sequences with V and J called. Part of the clones is not carried over; for the studies checked, unresolved V genes explain less than half of this, and the remainder is unexplained. For this sample there are roughly 130,000 clones; 70% to 90% appear just once. The top ten clones comprise around 12% of the sample. The sample's time point label is to be understood as: baseline pretreatment blood. Taken with the paper, the label for treatment or condition translates to: 15 Gy SBRT to primary tumor, nephrectomy 4 weeks later. This sample comprised blood, obtained from a patient whose treatment included radiotherapy and nephrectomy. The receptors here all came from a woman aged 50 to 60 with renal cell carcinoma.

This clone has more than one count but fewer than ten. This sequence joins TRBV6-5 and TRBJ1-2; 10 positions match TRBD1. The V and J ends lost 8 bases and 7 bases, in that order; junction bases with no gene match: 10. This CDR3 region has 14 residues. CDR1 and CDR2 from the germline V gene are MNHEY and SVGAGI. The chain's CDR3 is CASAFDRGLGGYTF. CDR3 sequence (DNA): TGTGCCAGCGCTTTCGACAGGGGGCTTGGTGGCTACACCTTC.

The rearrangement joins TRBV7-9 to TRBJ2-1; D may be TRBD1 or TRBD2 (5 bases each). The CDR3 is 14 residues long. Germline V CDR1 and CDR2: SEHNR, FQNEAQ (reference sequence). Trimming cost V 9 bases and J 5 bases, with 17 bases left between them. In nucleotides, the CDR3 is TGTGCCAGTAGACGGGGCAGCGCAGACAATGAGCAGTTCTTC. Amino acids: CASRRGSADNEQFF.

The chain employs TRBV5-1 and TRBJ2-6; D remains ambiguous. V lost 1 base to trimming and J lost 0 bases, with 8 bases between them. The CDR3 is made up of 16 amino acids. CDR1 is SGHRS, CDR2 YFSETQ, per germline. The DNA of the CDR3 is TGCGCCAGCAGCTTGCCCACCGCCTCTGGGGCCAACGTCCTGACTTTC. Its translation is CASSLPTASGANVLTF.

The chain couples TRBV7-9 to TRBJ2-4; TRBD1 agrees at 10 bases. The CDR3 has 14 amino acids. V lost 0 bases, J lost 9 bases, and 2 bases stayed unmatched. Germline CDR1 SEHNR, CDR2 FQNEAQ (reference sequence). CDR3 in DNA: TGTGCCAGCAGCTTAGCAGGGACAGGGGCCATTCAGTACTTC. Encoded protein: CASSLAGTGAIQYF.

J is TRBJ1-2 and V is TRBV5-1; D gene unclear. There are 14 residues in the CDR3. V was trimmed by 0 bases and J by 4 bases, leaving 10 bases between them. In germline, CDR1 is SGHRS, CDR2 YFSETQ. The CDR3 sequence: CASSLDQPGYGYTF. The DNA for the CDR3 is TGCGCCAGCAGCTTGGACCAGCCGGGCTATGGCTACACCTTC.

CDR3 protein: CASSSSTIQETQYF. The CDR3 region has the DNA TGTGCCAGCAGTTCCTCGACAATCCAAGAGACCCAGTACTTC. V is TRBV27 and J is TRBJ2-5; no reliable D call. V was shortened by 4 bases and J by 1 base, with 10 bases between the two germline ends. Germline-derived CDR1 and CDR2 are MNHEY and SMNVEV (reference sequence). This CDR3 has 14 amino acids.

This chain links TRBV5-1 with TRBJ2-1; 7 bases agree with TRBD1. This CDR3 has 13 residues. Trimming took 5 bases from V and 5 from J; bases not matched to a gene: 4. Germline values: CDR1 SGHRS, CDR2 YFSETQ. The CDR3: CASRDRSDNEQFF. The CDR3 bases are TGCGCCAGCAGGGACAGGAGCGACAATGAGCAGTTCTTC. The whole variable domain, remainder taken from reference TRBV5-1 and TRBJ2-1, is KAGVTQTPRYLIKTRGQQVTLSCSPISGHRSVSWYQQTPGQGLQFLFEYFSETQRNKGNFPGRFSGRQFSNSRSEMNVSTLELGDSALYLCASRDRSDNEQFFGPGTRLTVL.

As regards this clone: Other DNA sequences of this sample code for an identical CDR3. This chain connects TRBV7-9 to TRBJ1-2; maybe TRBD1 (5 bases). Germline V gives CDR1 SEHNR, CDR2 FQNEAQ (reference sequence). V was clipped by 5 bases and J by 7 bases, with 14 bases between them. This CDR3 has 13 residues. Here the CDR3 reads CASSPTGGAGYTF. CDR3 coding DNA: TGTGCCAGCAGCCCTACGGGGGGAGCTGGCTACACCTTC.

This chain connects TRBV6-1 to TRBJ1-2; D gene ambiguous. Trimming took 2 bases from V and 5 from J, leaving 12 bases between them. Germline V CDR1 and CDR2: MNHNS, SASEGT. The CDR3 contains 14 residues. CDR3 sequence: CASSELGADYGYTF. The CDR3 nucleotides are TGTGCCAGCAGTGAATTAGGCGCGGATTATGGCTACACCTTC.

The V call is TRBV6-1, the J call TRBJ1-2; D ambiguous. Trimming left V 7 bases short and J 0 bases short, with 12 bases between. There are 14 residues in the CDR3. Germline CDR1 and CDR2: MNHNS and SASEGT. CDR3 sequence (DNA): TGTGCCAGCAACGAGGACGGAGCTAACTATGGCTACACCTTC. This gives the protein CASNEDGANYGYTF.

This chain joins TRBV7-8 and TRBJ1-4, with D uncertain. This CDR3 spans 13 amino acids. V lost 0 bases to trimming and J lost 8 bases, with 7 bases between them. In germline, CDR1 is SGHVS, CDR2 FQNEAQ. The CDR3, as DNA: TGTGCCAGCAGCTTAGCGCGTGAGGAAAAACTGTTTTTT. Its translation: CASSLAREEKLFF.

The chain carries TRBV7-9 and TRBJ1-1; no clear D. Germline CDR1 SEHNR, CDR2 FQNEAQ (reference sequence). The CDR3 consists of 14 residues. Trimming cost V 5 bases and J 7 bases, with 17 bases left between them. CDR3 DNA: TGTGCCAGCAGCAGCGACGTCCGAAGAGGTGAAGCTTTCTTT. Translation gives CASSSDVRRGEAFF. The entire variable domain, with the rest obtained from reference TRBV7-9 and TRBJ1-1, is as follows: DTGVSQNPRHKITKRGQNVTFRCDPISEHNRLYWYRQTLGQGPEFLTYFQNEAQLEKSRLLSDRFSAERPKGSFSTLEIQRTEQGDSAMYLCASSSDVRRGEAFFGQGTRLTVV.

The V gene is TRBV10-3, the J gene TRBJ2-3; D is unresolved. Germline values: CDR1 ENHRY, CDR2 SYGVKD. CDR3 length: 14 amino acids. Trimming cost V 0 bases and J 0 bases, with 4 bases left between them. The chain's CDR3 is CAISESTSTDTQYF. The CDR3, as DNA: TGTGCCATCAGTGAGTCGACCAGCACAGATACGCAGTATTTT.

A single count supports this clone. V is TRBV6-1 and J is TRBJ1-2; D is ambiguous. The CDR3 extends over 12 amino acids. V lost 1 base, J lost 8 bases, and 8 bases lay in between. The germline V gene encodes CDR1 MNHNS and CDR2 SASEGT. The CDR3 loop is CASSEEIRGYTF. The CDR3 nucleotides are TGTGCCAGCAGTGAAGAAATACGGGGCTACACCTTC.

The CDR3 here is CASRGGGAADTQYF. Here the CDR3 DNA reads TGTGCCAGCCGCGGGGGCGGGGCCGCAGATACGCAGTATTTT. This rearrangement joins TRBV7-8 to TRBJ2-3, with D tentatively TRBD2 (7 bases). CDR3 size: 14 residues. Trimming left V 8 bases short and J 4 bases short, with 16 bases between. The germline gives CDR1 SGHVS, CDR2 FQNEAQ.